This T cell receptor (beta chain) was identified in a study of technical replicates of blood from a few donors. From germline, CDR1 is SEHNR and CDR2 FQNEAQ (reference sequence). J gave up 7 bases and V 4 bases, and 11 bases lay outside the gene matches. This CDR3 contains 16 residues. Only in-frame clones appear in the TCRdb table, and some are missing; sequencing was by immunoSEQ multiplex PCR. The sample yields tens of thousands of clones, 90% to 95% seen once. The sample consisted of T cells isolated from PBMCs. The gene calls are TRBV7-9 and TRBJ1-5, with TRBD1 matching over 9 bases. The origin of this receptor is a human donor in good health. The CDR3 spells CASSSTDRGGGQPQHF. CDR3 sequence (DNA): TGTGCCAGCAGCTCAACCGACAGGGGGGGAGGGCAGCCCCAGCATTTT.